The source of this TCR beta chain is a study of blood T cell repertoires in COVID-19 (dated by TCRdb to 2020 to 2022). Regarding the complete study: Samples from collaborators originated in the United States, Italy and Spain and spanned both the acute and convalescent phases of COVID-19. Subjects who had been exposed to COVID-19, were actively infected with it, or had recovered from it provided the deeply sampled blood TCRbeta repertoires that made up the dataset. The material from the prospective study consisted of cDNA or gDNA derived from T cells, B-cell-depleted T cells, or PBMCs. The repertoires were released in a freely available public database intended as a resource for research on the immune response to SARS-CoV-2. Where available, HLA class I and class II types were taken from metadata supplied by the sample provider and were not determined by assay-based typing. Samples were obtained from the ongoing ImmuneRACE study (first 160 participants) and from 1,000 to 1,500 subjects provided by 6 global collaborators. Sample metadata almost always included a de-identified subject ID, COVID-19 status, age in years and sex.

In the case of this clone: Its recognized antigen is unknown. Base qualities are not at hand, and no much larger clone is one base apart.

TCRbeta CDR3 regions were amplified from genomic DNA using the immunoSEQ Assay, a bias-controlled multiplex PCR. On the study's bioinformatics: Nucleated cell counts per sample were estimated from amplification of reference gene primers within the assay. Sequence reads were collapsed and filtered to measure the absolute abundance of every unique TCRbeta CDR3 rearrangement. Productive Simpson clonality was computed per sample as the square root of Simpson's diversity index over productive rearrangements. TCRdb retrieved this table from immuneACCESS and kept in-frame rearrangements only. Not all clones are present; in checked studies, unresolved V genes account for under half, and no reason is known for the remainder. The V and J calls and clone size are taken from that table; D and trimming were inferred from the DNA. Across this sample there are some 200,000 clones, with approximately 80% seen only once. The ten top clones hold 10% to 15% of the sample.

Participants in the prospective study were enrolled through a virtual design, were aged 18 to 89 years, and lived in roughly 26 United States geographic areas. Cohort assignment in the prospective study relied on participant-reported clinical history from a screening survey and a study questionnaire. ImmuneRACE Cohort 3 recovered participants were defined by two consecutive negative NP/OP PCR tests, healthcare professional clearance, or symptom resolution. Mobile phlebotomists in the prospective study collected whole blood, serum and a nasopharyngeal or oropharyngeal swab from every participant. Participants in the prospective study had the option to provide additional blood draws and questionnaires over a 2-month period. Before DNA extraction, blood samples from the prospective study were shipped at room temperature or frozen. V lost 4 bases and J lost 0 bases; the stretch between them is 15 bases long. CDR1 SQVTM and CDR2 ANQGSEA were looked up in the germline V gene. Spanning cysteine to phenylalanine, the CDR3 consists of 15 amino acids. Of the read, only the CDR3 DNA is kept; its 45 bases are in frame from base 1.

General findings and caveats noted by the study authors: Clinical and demographic metadata were provided uncurated, with the amount varying by source and participant.

This TCR derives from a man aged 35 to 55 who had recovered from COVID-19. Sample: PBMCs or T cells enriched from blood (not recorded which). Recombination joined TRBV29-1 with TRBJ1-2; the D gene cannot be resolved reliably. Here the CDR3 is given as CSVGVELHANYGYTF. The nucleotides read TGCAGCGTTGGAGTGGAGCTTCATGCTAACTATGGCTACACCTTC.